This entry lists 2 T cell receptor beta chains sequenced from one sample in a study of shared clonotypes between healthy human individuals. CD8 cells regarded as naive lacked CD45RO, were positively chosen for CCR7, and omitted terminally differentiated effector memory CD45RA+ cells. Sequenced by immunoSEQ multiplex PCR; TCRdb stores in-frame clones only, minus some. The table includes about 2 million clones, over 85% detected once. Sequencing input: naive CD8+ T cells sorted from blood. The receptors come from a young man in good health.

The rearrangement joins TRBV5-6 to TRBJ2-5; D unresolved. This CDR3 is 12 amino acids long. In germline, CDR1 is SGHDT, CDR2 YYEEEE. The germline V and J ends were trimmed by 4 bases and 3 bases, with 7 bases remaining between them. This CDR3 is CASSGLEETQYF. CDR3 DNA sequence: TGTGCCAGCAGCGGGTTAGAAGAGACCCAGTACTTC.

The chain joins TRBV15 to TRBJ2-7; D is possibly TRBD1 (5 bases). The V end lost 0 bases, the J end lost 0 bases, and 9 bases lay between the germline ends. CDR3 length: 15 residues. Per germline, CDR1 LNHNV and CDR2 YYDKDF (reference sequence). The CDR3 sequence is CATSRDQGSSYEQYF. CDR3 coding DNA: TGTGCCACCAGCAGAGATCAGGGCAGCTCCTACGAGCAGTACTTC.